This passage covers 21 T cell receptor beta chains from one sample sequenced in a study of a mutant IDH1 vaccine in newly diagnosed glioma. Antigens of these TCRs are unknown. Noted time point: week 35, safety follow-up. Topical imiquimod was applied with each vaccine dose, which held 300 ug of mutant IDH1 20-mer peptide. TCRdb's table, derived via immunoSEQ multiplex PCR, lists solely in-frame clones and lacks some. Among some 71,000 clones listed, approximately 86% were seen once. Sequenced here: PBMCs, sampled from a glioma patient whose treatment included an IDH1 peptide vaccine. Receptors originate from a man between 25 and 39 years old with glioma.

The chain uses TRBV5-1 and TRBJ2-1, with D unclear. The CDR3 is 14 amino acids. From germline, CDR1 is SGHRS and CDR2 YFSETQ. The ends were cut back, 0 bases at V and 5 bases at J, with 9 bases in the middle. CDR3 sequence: CASSLVLTNNEQFF. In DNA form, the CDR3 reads TGCGCCAGCAGCTTGGTACTCACTAACAATGAGCAGTTCTTC.

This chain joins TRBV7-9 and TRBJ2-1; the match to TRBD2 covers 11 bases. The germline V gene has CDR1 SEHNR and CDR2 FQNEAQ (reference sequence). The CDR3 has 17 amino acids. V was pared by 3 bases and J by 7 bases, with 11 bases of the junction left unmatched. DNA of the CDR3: TGTGCCAGCAGCTTGAGAACTAGCGGGAGAGTCTTGAATGAGCAGTTCTTC. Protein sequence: CASSLRTSGRVLNEQFF.

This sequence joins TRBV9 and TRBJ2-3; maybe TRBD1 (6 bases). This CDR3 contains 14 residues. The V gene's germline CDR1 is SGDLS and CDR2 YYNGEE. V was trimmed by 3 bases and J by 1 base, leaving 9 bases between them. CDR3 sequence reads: CASSADSGTDTQYF. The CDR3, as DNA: TGTGCCAGCAGCGCGGACAGCGGCACAGATACGCAGTATTTT.

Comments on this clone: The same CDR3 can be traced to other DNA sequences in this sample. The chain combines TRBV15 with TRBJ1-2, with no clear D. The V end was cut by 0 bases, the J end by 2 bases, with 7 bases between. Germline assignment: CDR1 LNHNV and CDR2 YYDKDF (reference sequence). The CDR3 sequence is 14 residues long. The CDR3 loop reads CATSRDTANYGYTF. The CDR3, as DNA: TGTGCCACCAGCAGAGATACGGCGAACTATGGCTACACCTTC. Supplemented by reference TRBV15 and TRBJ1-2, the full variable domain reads DAMVIQNPRYQVTQFGKPVTLSCSQTLNHNVMYWYQQKSSQAPKLLFHYYDKDFNNEADTPDNFQSRRPNTSFCFLDIRSPGLGDTAMYLCATSRDTANYGYTFGSGTRLTVV.

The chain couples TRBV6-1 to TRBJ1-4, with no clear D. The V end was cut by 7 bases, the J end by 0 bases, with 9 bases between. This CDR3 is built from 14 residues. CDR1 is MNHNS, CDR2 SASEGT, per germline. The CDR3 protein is CASTEGATNEKLFF. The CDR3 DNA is TGTGCCAGCACTGAGGGTGCAACTAATGAAAAACTGTTTTTT.

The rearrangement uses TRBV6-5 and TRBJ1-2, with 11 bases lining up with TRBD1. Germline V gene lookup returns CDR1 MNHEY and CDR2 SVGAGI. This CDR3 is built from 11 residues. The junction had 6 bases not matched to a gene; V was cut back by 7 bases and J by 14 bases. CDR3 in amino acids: CASTGQGASTF. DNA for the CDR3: TGTGCCAGCACCGGACAGGGGGCGAGTACCTTC.

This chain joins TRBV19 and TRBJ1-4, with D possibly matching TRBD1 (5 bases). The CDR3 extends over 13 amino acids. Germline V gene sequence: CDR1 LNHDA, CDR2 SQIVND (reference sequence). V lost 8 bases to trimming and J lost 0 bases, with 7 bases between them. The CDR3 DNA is TGTGCCAGTCTGACAGCAACTAATGAAAAACTGTTTTTT. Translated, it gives CASLTATNEKLFF.

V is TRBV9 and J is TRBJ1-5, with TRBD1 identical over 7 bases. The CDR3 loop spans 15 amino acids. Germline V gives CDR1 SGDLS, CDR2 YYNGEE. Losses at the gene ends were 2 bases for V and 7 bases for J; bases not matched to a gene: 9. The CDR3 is CASSVTGLPSQPQHF. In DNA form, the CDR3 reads TGTGCCAGCAGCGTGACAGGGTTGCCTAGCCAGCCCCAGCATTTT.

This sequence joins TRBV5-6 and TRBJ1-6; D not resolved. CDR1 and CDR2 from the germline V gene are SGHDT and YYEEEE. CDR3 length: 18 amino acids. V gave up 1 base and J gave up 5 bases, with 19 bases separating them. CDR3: CASSLNSAATFNNSPLHF. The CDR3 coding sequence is TGTGCCAGCAGCTTGAATTCGGCGGCAACCTTTAATAATTCACCCCTCCACTTT.

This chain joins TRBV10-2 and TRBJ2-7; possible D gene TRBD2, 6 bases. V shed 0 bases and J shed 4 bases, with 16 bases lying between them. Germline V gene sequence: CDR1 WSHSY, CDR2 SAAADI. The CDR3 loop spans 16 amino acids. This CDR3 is CASSESFAGGAYEQYF. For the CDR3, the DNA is TGCGCCAGCAGTGAGTCGTTTGCGGGCGGGGCTTACGAGCAGTACTTC.

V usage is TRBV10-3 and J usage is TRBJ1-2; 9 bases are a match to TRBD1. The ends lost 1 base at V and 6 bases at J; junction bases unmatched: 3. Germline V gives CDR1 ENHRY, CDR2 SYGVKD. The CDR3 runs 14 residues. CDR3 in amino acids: CAISEYRGRDGYTF. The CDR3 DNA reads TGTGCCATCAGTGAGTACAGGGGGCGAGATGGCTACACCTTC.

The CDR3 nucleotides are TGTGCCAGCAGCTGGGATATGAACACTGAAGCTTTCTTT. It is translated as CASSWDMNTEAFF. The chain recombines TRBV7-2 with TRBJ1-1; D is uncertain. The CDR3 is 13 amino acids. Per germline, CDR1 SGHTA and CDR2 FQGNSA. V was trimmed by 4 bases and J by 0 bases, leaving 6 bases between them.

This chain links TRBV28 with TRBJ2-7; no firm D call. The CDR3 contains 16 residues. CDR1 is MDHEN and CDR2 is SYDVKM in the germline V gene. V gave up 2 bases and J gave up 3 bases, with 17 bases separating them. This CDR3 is CASSLGYFGPRYEQYF. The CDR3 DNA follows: TGTGCCAGCAGTTTAGGGTACTTCGGACCACGCTACGAGCAGTACTTC.

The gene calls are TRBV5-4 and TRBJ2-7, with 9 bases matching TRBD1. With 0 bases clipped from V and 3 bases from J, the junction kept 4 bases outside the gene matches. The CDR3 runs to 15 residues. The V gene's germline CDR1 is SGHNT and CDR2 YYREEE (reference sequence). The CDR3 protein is CASSLGTGDYYEQYF. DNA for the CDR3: TGTGCCAGCAGCTTGGGGACAGGGGACTACTACGAGCAGTACTTC.

The CDR3: CASSPLQRQGGDGYTF. CDR3 DNA: TGTGCCAGCTCACCACTCCAGAGACAGGGAGGTGATGGCTACACCTTC. The rearrangement joins TRBV18 to TRBJ1-2; TRBD1 aligns across 7 bases. Trimming took 1 base from V and 6 from J; bases not matched to a gene: 11. This CDR3 region has 16 residues. Germline lookup yields CDR1 KGHSH and CDR2 LQKENI.

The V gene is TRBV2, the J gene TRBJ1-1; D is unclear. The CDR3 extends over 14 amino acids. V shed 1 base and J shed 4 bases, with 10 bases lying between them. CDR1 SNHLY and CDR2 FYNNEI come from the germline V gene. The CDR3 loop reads CASSEVRASTEAFF. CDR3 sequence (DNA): TGTGCCAGCAGTGAAGTTCGGGCAAGCACTGAAGCTTTCTTT.

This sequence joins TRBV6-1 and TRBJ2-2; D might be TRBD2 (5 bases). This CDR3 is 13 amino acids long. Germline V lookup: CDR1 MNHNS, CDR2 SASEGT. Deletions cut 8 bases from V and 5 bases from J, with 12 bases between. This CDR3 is CASLGLRTGELFF. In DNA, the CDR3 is TGTGCCAGCCTCGGACTCAGGACCGGGGAGCTGTTTTTT.

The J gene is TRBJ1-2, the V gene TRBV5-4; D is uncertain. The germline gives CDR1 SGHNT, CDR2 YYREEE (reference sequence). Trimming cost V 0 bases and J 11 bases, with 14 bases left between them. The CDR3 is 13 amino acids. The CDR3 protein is CASSLVDSREYTF. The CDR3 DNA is TGTGCCAGCAGCTTGGTGGATTCCCGGGAGTACACCTTC.

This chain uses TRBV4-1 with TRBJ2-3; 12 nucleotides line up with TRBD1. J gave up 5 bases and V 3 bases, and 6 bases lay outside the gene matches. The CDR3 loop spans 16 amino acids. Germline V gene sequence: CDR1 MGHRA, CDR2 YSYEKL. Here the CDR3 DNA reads TGCGCCAGCAGCCAGGGGGACAGGGGGCGGAGAGATACGCAGTATTTT. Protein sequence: CASSQGDRGRRDTQYF.

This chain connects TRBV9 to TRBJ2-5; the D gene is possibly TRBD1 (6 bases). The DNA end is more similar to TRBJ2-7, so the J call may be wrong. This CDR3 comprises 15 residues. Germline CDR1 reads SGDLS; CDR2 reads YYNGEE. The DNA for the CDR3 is TGTGCCAGCAGCCCTCAAGGTACAGGGATCGACGAGCAGTACTTC. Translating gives CASSPQGTGIDEQYF.

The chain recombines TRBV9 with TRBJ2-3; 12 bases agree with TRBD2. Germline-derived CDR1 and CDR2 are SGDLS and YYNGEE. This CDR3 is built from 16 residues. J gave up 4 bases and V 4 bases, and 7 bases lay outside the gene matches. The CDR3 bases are TGTGCCAGCAGCCCTCTAGCGGGGGGGACCTCAGATACGCAGTATTTT. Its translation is CASSPLAGGTSDTQYF.